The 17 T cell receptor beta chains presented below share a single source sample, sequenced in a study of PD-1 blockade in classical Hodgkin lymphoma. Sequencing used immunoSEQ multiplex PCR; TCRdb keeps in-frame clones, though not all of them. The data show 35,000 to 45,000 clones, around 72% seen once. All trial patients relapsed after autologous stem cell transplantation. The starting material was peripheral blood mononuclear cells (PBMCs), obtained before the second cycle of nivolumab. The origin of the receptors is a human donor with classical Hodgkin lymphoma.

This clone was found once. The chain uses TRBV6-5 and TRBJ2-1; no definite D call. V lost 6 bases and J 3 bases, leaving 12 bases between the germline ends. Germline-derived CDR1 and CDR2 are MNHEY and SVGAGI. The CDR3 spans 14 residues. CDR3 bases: TGTGCCAGCAGCTCGAAGAAGGGCTACAATGAGCAGTTCTTC. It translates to CASSSKKGYNEQFF.

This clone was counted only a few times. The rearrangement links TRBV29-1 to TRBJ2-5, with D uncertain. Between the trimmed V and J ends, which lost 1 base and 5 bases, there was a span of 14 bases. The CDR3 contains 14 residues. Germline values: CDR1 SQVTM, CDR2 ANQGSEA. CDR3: CSVEGATAGETQYF. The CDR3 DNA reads TGCAGCGTTGAAGGGGCAACGGCCGGGGAGACCCAGTACTTC.

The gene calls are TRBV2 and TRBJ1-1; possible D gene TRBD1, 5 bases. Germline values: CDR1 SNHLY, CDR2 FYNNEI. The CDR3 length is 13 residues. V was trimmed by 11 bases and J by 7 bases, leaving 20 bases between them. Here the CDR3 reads CASKTGTDFEAFF. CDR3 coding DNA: TGTGCCTCTAAGACCGGGACGGATTTTGAAGCTTTCTTT.

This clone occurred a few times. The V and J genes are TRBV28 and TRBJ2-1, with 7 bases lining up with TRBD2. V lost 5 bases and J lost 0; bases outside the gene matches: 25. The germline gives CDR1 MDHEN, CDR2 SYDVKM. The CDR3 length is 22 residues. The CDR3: CASSPNSWGEGTPGNSYNEQFF. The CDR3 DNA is TGTGCCAGCAGTCCAAACTCATGGGGGGAGGGGACTCCAGGGAACTCCTACAATGAGCAGTTCTTC.

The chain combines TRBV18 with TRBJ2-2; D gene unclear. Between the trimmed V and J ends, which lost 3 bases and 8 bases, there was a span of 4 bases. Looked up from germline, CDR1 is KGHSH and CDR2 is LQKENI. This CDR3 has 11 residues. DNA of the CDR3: TGTGCCAGCTCACCTCCAGGGGAGCTGTTTTTT. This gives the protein CASSPPGELFF.

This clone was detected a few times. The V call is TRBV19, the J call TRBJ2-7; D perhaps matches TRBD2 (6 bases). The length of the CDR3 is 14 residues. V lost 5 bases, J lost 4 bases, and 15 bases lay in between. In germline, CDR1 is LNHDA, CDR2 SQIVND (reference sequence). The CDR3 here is CASSVRDGGYEQYF. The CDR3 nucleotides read TGTGCCAGTAGTGTCCGGGATGGGGGGTACGAGCAGTACTTC.

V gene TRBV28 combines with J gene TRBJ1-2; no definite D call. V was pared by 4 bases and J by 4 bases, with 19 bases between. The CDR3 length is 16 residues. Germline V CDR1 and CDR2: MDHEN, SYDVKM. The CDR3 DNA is TGTGCCAGCAGTTCCGCAGGACCCACCTTTGGCTATGGCTACACCTTC. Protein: CASSSAGPTFGYGYTF.

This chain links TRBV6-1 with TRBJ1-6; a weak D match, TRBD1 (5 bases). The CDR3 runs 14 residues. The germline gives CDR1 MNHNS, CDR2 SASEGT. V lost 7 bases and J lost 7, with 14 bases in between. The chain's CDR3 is CASIRYRTNSPLHF. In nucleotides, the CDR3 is TGTGCCAGCATAAGGTACAGGACGAATTCACCCCTCCACTTT.

CDR3 loop: CASSIDQGLATEAFF. CDR3 sequence (DNA): TGTGCCAGTAGTATAGATCAGGGGTTAGCCACTGAAGCTTTCTTT. The rearrangement links TRBV19 to TRBJ1-1, with a possible D match to TRBD1 (6 bases). This CDR3 contains 15 residues. Trimming removed 0 bases at V and 4 bases at J, with 12 bases between. From germline, CDR1 is LNHDA and CDR2 SQIVND (reference sequence).

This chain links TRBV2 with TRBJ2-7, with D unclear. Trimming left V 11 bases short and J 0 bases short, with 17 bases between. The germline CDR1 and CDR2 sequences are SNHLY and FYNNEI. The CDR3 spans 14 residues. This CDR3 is CAGTYGPSSYEQYF. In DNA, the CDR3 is TGTGCCGGCACCTACGGTCCGAGCTCCTACGAGCAGTACTTC.

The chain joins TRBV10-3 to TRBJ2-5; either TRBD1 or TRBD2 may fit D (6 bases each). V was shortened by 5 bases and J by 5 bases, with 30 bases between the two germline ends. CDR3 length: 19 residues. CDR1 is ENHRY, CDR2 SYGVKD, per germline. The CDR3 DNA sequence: TGTGCCATCAGTTGGGACTTCGGGGACACAAATTTACCGGGGGAGACCCAGTACTTC. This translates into CAISWDFGDTNLPGETQYF.

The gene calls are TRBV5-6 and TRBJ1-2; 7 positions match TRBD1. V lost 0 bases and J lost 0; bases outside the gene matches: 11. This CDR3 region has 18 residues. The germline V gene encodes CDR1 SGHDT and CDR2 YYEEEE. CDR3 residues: CASSLAYDREYANYGYTF. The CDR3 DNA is TGTGCCAGCAGCTTGGCCTATGACAGGGAGTACGCTAACTATGGCTACACCTTC.

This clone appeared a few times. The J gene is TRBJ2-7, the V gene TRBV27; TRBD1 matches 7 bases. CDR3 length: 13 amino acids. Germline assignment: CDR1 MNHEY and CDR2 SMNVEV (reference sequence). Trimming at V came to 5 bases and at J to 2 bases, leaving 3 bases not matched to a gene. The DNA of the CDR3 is TGTGCCAGCAGTGACAGGGCCCCCTACGAGCAGTACTTC. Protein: CASSDRAPYEQYF.

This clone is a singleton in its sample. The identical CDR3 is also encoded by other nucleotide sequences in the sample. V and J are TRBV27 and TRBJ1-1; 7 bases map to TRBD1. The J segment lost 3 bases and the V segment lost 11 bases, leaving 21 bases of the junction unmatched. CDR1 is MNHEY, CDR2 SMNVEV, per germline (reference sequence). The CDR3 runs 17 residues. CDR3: CAGKHYKKTGSDTEAFF. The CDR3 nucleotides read TGTGCCGGAAAGCACTACAAAAAGACAGGGTCTGACACTGAAGCTTTCTTT.

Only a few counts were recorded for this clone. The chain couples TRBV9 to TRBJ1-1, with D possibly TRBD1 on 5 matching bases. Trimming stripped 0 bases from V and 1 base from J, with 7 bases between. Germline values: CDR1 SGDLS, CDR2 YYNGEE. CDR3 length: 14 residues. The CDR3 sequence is CASSVGGRNTEAFF. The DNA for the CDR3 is TGTGCCAGCAGCGTAGGGGGGAGGAACACTGAAGCTTTCTTT.

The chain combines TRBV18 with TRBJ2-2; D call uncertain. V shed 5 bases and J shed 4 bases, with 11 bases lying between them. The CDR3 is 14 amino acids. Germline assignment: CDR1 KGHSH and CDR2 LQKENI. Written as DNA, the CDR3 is TGTGCCAGCTCAGGGCAGCTAAGCACCGGGGAGCTGTTTTTT. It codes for CASSGQLSTGELFF. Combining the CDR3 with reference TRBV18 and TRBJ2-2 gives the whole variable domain NAGVMQNPRHLVRRRGQEARLRCSPMKGHSHVYWYRQLPEEGLKFMVYLQKENIIDESGMPKERFSAEFPKEGPSILRIQQVVRGDSAAYFCASSGQLSTGELFFGEGSRLTVL.

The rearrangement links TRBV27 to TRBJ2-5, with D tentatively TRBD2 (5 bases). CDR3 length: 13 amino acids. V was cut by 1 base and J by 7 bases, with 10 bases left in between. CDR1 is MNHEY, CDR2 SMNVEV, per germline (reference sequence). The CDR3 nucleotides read TGTGCCAGCAGTTTATATGGAGGAGGGACCCAGTACTTC. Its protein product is CASSLYGGGTQYF.